This TCR beta chain originates from a study of blood T cell repertoires in COVID-19. Whole-study context: PBMCs, B-cell-depleted T cells, or T cells provided the cDNA or gDNA that made up the material.

Sequencing was performed with immunoSEQ multiplex PCR; in TCRdb, only in-frame clones are kept and a portion is missing. Here the sample spans fewer than 200,000 clones, around nine tenths being singletons. The CDR3 runs 16 residues. Germline CDR1 and CDR2: MNHEY and SVGEGT. The V and J ends lost 4 bases and 4 bases, in that order; junction bases with no gene match: 10. The receptor was derived from a woman between 18 and 29 years old who had recovered from COVID-19. Source material: peripheral blood. This sequence joins TRBV6-2 or TRBV6-3 and TRBJ1-5; 7 bases align to TRBD1. DNA of the CDR3: TGTGCCAGCAGTTCCGAGACAGGGCCTTTTAATCAGCCCCAGCATTTT. Amino acid sequence: CASSSETGPFNQPQHF.